This TCR beta chain is drawn from a study of ipilimumab plus nivolumab after autologous stem cell transplantation. Study background: The DLBCL group included primary refractory and relapsed cases.

Assay: immunoSEQ multiplex PCR; the TCRdb copy retains only in-frame clones and omits some. The table shows over 15,000 clones, with roughly four fifths occurring only once. Checkpoint therapy with ipilimumab 1 mg/kg began 14 to 28 days after transplant. Through week 26, nivolumab 3 mg/kg IV was given weeks 1, 4, 7, 10, then biweekly. The CDR3 consists of 15 residues. The germline gives CDR1 MGHDK, CDR2 SYGVNS. V dropped 2 bases and J dropped 2 bases, with 12 bases sitting between them. As concerns this clone: Antigen: not known.

Findings and caveats of the study: TCR repertoire, Treg phenotype and gut microbiota reportedly support more study of this approach.

This receptor was taken from a male donor with diffuse large B-cell lymphoma. The chain carries TRBV25-1 and TRBJ2-5; D tentatively reads TRBD1 or TRBD2 (5 bases each). The specimen comprised PBMCs, sampled in a trial of ipilimumab plus nivolumab as post-transplant consolidation. CDR3 residues: CASSEGGRKQETQYF. CDR3 nucleotide sequence: TGTGCCAGCAGTGAAGGGGGACGGAAGCAAGAGACCCAGTACTTC.